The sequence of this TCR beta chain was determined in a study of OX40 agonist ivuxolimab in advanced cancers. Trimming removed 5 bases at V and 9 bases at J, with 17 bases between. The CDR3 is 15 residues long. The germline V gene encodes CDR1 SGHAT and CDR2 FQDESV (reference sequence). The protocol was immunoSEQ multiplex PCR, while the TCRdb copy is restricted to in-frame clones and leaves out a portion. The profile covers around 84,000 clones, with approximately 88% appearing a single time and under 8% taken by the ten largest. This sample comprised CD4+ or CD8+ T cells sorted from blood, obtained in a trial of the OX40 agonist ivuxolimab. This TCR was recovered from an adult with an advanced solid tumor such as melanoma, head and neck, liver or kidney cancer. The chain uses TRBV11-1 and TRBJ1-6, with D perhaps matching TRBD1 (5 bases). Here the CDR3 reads CASSDTRTGGSPLHF. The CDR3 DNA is TGTGCCAGCAGCGATACTCGGACGGGGGGTTCACCCCTCCACTTT.